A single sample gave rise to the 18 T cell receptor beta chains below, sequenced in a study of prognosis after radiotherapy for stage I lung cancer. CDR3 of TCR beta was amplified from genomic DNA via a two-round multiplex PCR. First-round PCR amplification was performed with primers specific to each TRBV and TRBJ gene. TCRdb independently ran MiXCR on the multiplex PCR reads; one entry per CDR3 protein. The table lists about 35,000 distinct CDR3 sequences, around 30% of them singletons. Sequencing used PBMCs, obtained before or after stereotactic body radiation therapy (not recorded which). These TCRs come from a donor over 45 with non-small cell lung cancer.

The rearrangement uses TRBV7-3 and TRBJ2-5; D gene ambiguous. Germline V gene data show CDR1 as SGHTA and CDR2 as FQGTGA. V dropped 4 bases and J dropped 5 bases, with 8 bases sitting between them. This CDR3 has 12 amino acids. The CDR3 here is CASSSLSETQYF. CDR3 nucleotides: TGTGCCAGCAGCTCCCTCTCGGAGACCCAGTACTTC.

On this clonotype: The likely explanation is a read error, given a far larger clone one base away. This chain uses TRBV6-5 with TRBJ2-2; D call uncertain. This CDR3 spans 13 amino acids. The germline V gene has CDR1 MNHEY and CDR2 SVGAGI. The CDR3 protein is CATINANTVELFF. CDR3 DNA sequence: TGTGCCACCATTAACGCGAACACCGTGGAGCTGTTTTTT.

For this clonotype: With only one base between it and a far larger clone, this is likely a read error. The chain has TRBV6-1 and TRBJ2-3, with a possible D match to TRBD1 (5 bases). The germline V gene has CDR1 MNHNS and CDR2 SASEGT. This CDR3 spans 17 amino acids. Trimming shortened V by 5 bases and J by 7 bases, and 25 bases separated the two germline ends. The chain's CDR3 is CASSCTPTASGLYTQYF. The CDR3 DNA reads TGTGCCAGCAGTTGCACCCCGACAGCTTCCGGCCTTTATACGCAGTATTTT.

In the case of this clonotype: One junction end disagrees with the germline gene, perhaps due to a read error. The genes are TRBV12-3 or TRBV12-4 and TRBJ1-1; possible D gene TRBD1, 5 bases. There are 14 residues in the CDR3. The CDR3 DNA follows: TGTGCCAGCAGTCTTGGGGGGTTGAACACTGAGGCTTTCTTT. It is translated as CASSLGGLNTEAFF.

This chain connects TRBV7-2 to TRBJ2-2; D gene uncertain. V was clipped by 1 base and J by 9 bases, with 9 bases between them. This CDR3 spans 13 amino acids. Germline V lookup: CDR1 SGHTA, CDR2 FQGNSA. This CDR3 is CASSLGLPRELFF. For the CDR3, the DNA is TGTGCCAGCAGCTTAGGACTCCCCCGGGAGCTGTTTTTT.

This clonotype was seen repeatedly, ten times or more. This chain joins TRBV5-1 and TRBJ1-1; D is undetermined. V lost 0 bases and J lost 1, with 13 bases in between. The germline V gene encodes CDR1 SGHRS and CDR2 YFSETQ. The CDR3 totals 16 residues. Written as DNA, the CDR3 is TGCGCCAGCAGCTTGGGAGTAAGAAGGGAGAACACTGAAGCTTTCTTT. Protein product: CASSLGVRRENTEAFF.

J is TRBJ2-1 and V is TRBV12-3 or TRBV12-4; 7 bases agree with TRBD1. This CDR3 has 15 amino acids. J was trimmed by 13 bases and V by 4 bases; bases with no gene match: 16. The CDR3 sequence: CASSSSGKGGHHQFF. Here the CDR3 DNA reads TGTGCCAGCAGTTCCTCCGGGAAAGGGGGCCACCATCAGTTCTTC.

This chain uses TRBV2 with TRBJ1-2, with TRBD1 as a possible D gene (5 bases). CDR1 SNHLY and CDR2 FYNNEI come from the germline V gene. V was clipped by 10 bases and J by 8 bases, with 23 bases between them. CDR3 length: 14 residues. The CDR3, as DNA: TGTGCCACGACAGCTCTAGGGAGGTTCGAGGGCTACACCTTC. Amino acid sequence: CATTALGRFEGYTF. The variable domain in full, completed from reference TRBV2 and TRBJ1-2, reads EPEVTQTPSHQVTQMGQEVILRCVPISNHLYFYWYRQILGQKVEFLVSFYNNEISEKSEIFDDQFSVERPDGSNFTLKIRSTKLEDSAMYFCATTALGRFEGYTFGSGTRLTVV.

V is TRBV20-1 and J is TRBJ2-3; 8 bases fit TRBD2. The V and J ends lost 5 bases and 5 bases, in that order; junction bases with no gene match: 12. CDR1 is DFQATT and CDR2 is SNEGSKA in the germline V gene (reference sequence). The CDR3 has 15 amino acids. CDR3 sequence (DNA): TGCAGTGCTTCAAGTAGCGGGGTACCGGGAGATACGCAGTATTTT. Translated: CSASSSGVPGDTQYF.

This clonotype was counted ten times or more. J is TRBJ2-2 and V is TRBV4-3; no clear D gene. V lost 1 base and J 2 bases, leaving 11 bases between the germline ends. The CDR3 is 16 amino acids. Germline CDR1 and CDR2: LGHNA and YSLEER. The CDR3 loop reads CASSQGYSSNTGELFF. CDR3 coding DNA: TGCGCCAGCAGCCAAGGGTACAGCTCTAACACCGGGGAGCTGTTTTTT.

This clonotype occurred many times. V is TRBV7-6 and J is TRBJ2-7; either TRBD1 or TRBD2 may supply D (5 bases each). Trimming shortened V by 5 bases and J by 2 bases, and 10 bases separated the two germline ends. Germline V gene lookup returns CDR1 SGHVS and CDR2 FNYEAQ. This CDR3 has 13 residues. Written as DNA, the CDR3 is TGTGCCAGCAGCCCGGGGCCGGCCTACGAGCAGTACTTC. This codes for CASSPGPAYEQYF.

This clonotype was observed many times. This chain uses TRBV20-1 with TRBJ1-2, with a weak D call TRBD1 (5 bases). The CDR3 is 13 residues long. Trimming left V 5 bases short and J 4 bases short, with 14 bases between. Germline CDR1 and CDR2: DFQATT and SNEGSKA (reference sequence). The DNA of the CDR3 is TGCAGTGCTGCCCCCACCGACAGCTATGGCTACACCTTC. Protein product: CSAAPTDSYGYTF.

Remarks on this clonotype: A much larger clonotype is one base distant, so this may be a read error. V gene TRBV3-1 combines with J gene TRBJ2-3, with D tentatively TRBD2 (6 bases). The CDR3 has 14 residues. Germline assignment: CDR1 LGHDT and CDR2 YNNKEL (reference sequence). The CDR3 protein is CASGQPGLPRTKYF. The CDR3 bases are TGTGCCAGCGGCCAACCAGGACTACCACGTACGAAGTATTTT.

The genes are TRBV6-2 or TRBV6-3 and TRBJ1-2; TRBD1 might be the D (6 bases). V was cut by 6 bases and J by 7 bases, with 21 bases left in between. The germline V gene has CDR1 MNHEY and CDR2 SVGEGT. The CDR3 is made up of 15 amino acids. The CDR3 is CASRQTLGGARGYTF. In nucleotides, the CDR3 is TGTGCCAGCAGGCAGACGCTTGGGGGCGCTCGTGGCTACACCTTC.

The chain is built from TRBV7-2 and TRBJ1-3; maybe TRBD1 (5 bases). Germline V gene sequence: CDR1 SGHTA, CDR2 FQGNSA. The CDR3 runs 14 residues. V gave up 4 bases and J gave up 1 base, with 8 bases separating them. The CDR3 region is CASSSYRSGNTIYF. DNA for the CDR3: TGTGCCAGCAGCTCGTACAGGTCTGGAAACACCATATATTTT.

This chain's CDR3 is CASSPSGGYQETQYF. CDR3 sequence (DNA): TGTGCCAGCAGCCCTAGCGGGGGGTACCAAGAGACCCAGTACTTC. V and J are TRBV3-1 and TRBJ2-5, with 11 bases matching TRBD2. The CDR3 length is 15 residues. The J segment lost 0 bases and the V segment lost 4 bases, leaving 1 base of the junction unmatched. CDR1 and CDR2 (germline): LGHDT, YNNKEL (reference sequence).

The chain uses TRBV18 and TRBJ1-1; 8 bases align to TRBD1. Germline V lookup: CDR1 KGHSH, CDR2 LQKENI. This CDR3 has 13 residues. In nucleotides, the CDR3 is TGTTCCAACTCACCCGGACAGGGTGATGAAGCTTTCTTT. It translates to CSNSPGQGDEAFF.

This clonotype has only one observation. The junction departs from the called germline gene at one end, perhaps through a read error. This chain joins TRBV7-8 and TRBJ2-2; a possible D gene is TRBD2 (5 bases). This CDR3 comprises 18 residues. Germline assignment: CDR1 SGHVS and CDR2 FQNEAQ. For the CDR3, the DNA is TGTGCCAGCAGCTTAGCGGCCTCAGTACAGCCAAAGGTTGGGGAGTTGTTTTTT. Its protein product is CASSLAASVQPKVGELFF.